Each of the 9 T cell receptor beta chains below was sequenced from the same sample in a study of Ad26.COV2.S vaccination and SARS-CoV-2 variants (dated by TCRdb to the early 2020s). The library was made by the immunoSEQ multiplex PCR assay. The source is immuneACCESS, and TCRdb retained only in-frame sequences with V and J called. Part of the clones is not carried over; for the studies checked, unresolved V genes explain less than half of this, and the remainder is unexplained. This sample holds a few hundred thousand clones; 83% were observed only once. In total, the top ten clones hold about 8% of the sample. The treatment or condition label here, explained by the study, means: around 19 received Ad26.COV2.S at low or high dose, single or two shots; 5 received placebo; per-sample allocation not given. Repertoires of vaccine and placebo recipients were sequenced from samples taken on day 63 after the first injection.

The sample was peripheral blood, taken in a trial of Ad26.COV2.S vaccine versus placebo. All receptors come from a person between 18 and 65 years old who received the Ad26.COV2.S COVID-19 vaccine or a placebo.

This chain joins TRBV18 and TRBJ1-3; D uncertain. Germline assignment: CDR1 KGHSH and CDR2 LQKENI. This CDR3 is built from 13 residues. Trimming took off 0 bases at V and 7 bases at J, with 7 bases between the two ends. CDR3 nucleotide sequence: TGTGCCAGCTCACCACCGGGGAGCAACACCATATATTTT. Amino acid sequence: CASSPPGSNTIYF.

The J gene is TRBJ2-3, the V gene TRBV11-3; 9 bases line up with TRBD2. Germline lookup yields CDR1 SGHNT and CDR2 YENEEA. This CDR3 is built from 17 residues. V was pared by 1 base and J by 1 base, with 6 bases of the junction left unmatched. The DNA of the CDR3 is TGTGCCAGCAGCTTAGGGGCCTTAGCGGGGGGCACAGATACGCAGTATTTT. Translation gives CASSLGALAGGTDTQYF. The whole variable domain, filled in from reference TRBV11-3 and TRBJ2-3, reads EAGVVQSPRYKIIEKKQPVAFWCNPISGHNTLYWYLQNLGQGPELLIRYENEEAVDDSQLPKDRFSAERLKGVDSTLKIQPAELGDSAVYLCASSLGALAGGTDTQYFGPGTRLTVL.

The chain combines TRBV27 with TRBJ1-2; D possibly corresponds to TRBD1 (6 bases). Germline lookup yields CDR1 MNHEY and CDR2 SMNVEV (reference sequence). The V gene lost 6 bases and the J gene lost 8 bases, with 16 bases spanning the gap. The CDR3 is 13 amino acids. DNA for the CDR3: TGTGCCAGCAGAGACACAGGGCCGGCGGGCTACACCTTC. It codes for CASRDTGPAGYTF.

The gene calls are TRBV15 and TRBJ1-4; no clear D gene. The CDR3 is made up of 14 amino acids. V dropped 0 bases and J dropped 7 bases, with 9 bases sitting between them. Germline V gives CDR1 LNHNV, CDR2 YYDKDF (reference sequence). CDR3 nucleotide sequence: TGTGCCACCAGCAGAGATCGAACCGGTGAAAAACTGTTTTTT. Protein sequence: CATSRDRTGEKLFF.

The genes are TRBV11-1 and TRBJ1-1; D may be TRBD1 (5 bases). The CDR3 runs to 15 residues. Trimming took off 5 bases at V and 0 bases at J, with 13 bases between the two ends. Germline-derived CDR1 and CDR2 are SGHAT and FQDESV (reference sequence). For the CDR3, the DNA is TGTGCCAGCAGCCGATCGGGACCCCTGAACACTGAAGCTTTCTTT. Translating it yields CASSRSGPLNTEAFF.

The rearrangement uses TRBV6-6 and TRBJ1-2; D gene ambiguous. Trimming cost V 5 bases and J 9 bases, with 13 bases left between them. CDR3 length: 12 residues. Germline CDR1 MNHNY, CDR2 SVGAGI (reference sequence). CDR3 sequence: CASSPLSDRYTF. The CDR3 DNA reads TGTGCCAGCAGTCCACTCTCGGACCGCTACACCTTC.

In regard to this clone: Germline is not matched at one junction end, which may reflect a read error. The chain joins TRBV19 to TRBJ1-1; no reliable D call. The CDR3 sequence is 13 residues long. Germline assignment: CDR1 LNHDA and CDR2 SQIVND (reference sequence). The CDR3 bases are TGTGCCATTAGAGACCCACCGAACGCTGAAGCTTTCTTT. This gives the protein CAIRDPPNAEAFF. Complete variable domain (other parts from reference TRBV19 and TRBJ1-1): DGGITQSPKYLFRKEGQNVTLSCEQNLNHDAMYWYRQDPGQGLRLIYYSQIVNDFQKGDIAEGYSVSREKKESFPLTVTSAQKNPTAFYLCAIRDPPNAEAFFGQGTRLTVV.

In this sample, this clone is medium-sized (0.01 to 0.1%). The chain uses TRBV7-9 and TRBJ1-1, with D uncertain. The CDR3 runs 15 residues. V shed 0 bases and J shed 0 bases, with 8 bases lying between them. Germline V gene lookup returns CDR1 SEHNR and CDR2 FQNEAQ (reference sequence). The CDR3 nucleotides are TGTGCCAGCAGCTTAGCGACCGGTTTGAACACTGAAGCTTTCTTT. Translation: CASSLATGLNTEAFF.

The genes are TRBV18 and TRBJ1-4; D call uncertain. The CDR3 totals 14 residues. CDR1 is KGHSH, CDR2 LQKENI, per germline. V dropped 6 bases and J dropped 5 bases, with 13 bases sitting between them. CDR3 DNA: TGTGCCAGCTCTCCTCAACCGACAAATGAAAAACTGTTTTTT. This translates into CASSPQPTNEKLFF.